This TCR beta chain emerged from a study of blood T cell repertoires in COVID-19. The overall study: Specimens from acute and convalescent COVID-19 originated in the United States, Italy and Spain. T cells, B-cell-depleted T cells, or PBMCs supplied cDNA or gDNA.

V gave up 4 bases and J gave up 10 bases; unmatched junction bases: 6. CDR1 LGHDT and CDR2 YNNKEL come from the germline V gene (reference sequence). The CDR3 has 13 residues. The repertoire was sequenced with immunoSEQ multiplex PCR; TCRdb's copy has only in-frame clones and lacks some. Of about 300,000 clones in the sample, around 83% were seen once. The rearrangement links TRBV3-1 (or the pseudogene TRBV3-2) to TRBJ2-1; 8 nucleotides line up with TRBD2. The sequenced sample consisted of peripheral blood. The receptor comes from a woman aged 45-60 years with acute or convalescent COVID-19. This chain's CDR3 is CASSPRGGNEQFF. CDR3 nucleotides: TGTGCCAGCAGCCCCCGGGGGGGTAACGAGCAGTTCTTC.